In its sample, the clone carrying this TCR beta chain was seen a few times. Its antigen is unidentified. The authors' processing: Filtering differed for immunoSEQ, which gave only junction sequences without quality scores. Some clones are missing from TCRdb's copy, which holds only in-frame ones; the method was immunoSEQ multiplex PCR. The V and J calls and the clone size are those of that table, but D and trimming were determined from the DNA. The table records 1 million to 1.3 million clones, around 78% of them present only once. The V gene's germline CDR1 is SEHNR and CDR2 FQNEAQ (reference sequence). V dropped 1 base and J dropped 3; count of bases not matched to a gene: 4. The CDR3 is 15 residues long. The record originates from a study of shared clonotypes between healthy human individuals. General study results and limits: Generation of non-shared clonotypes was less probable than generation of clonotypes shared by all four donors. Clonotype sharing among donors was expected to depend on sequencing depth.

The sequencing sample was made of memory CD4+ T cells from PBMCs. Subset indicated: CD45RA-negative fraction. The chain has TRBV7-9 and TRBJ2-3, with 7 bases identical to TRBD2. The TCR sequence derives from a man aged 18 to 30 in good health. Some clones in this sample may be carry-over from other donors' samples. The CDR3 loop is CASSLGRGGTDTQYF. In DNA, the CDR3 is TGTGCCAGCAGCTTAGGACGGGGAGGGACAGATACGCAGTATTTT.